This T cell receptor (delta chain) was captured by sequencing in a study of Vδ1+ human thymocytes. In this sample, this clone turned up a few times. Its antigen is currently unknown. Study results and caveats: Approximately 20% of thymic delta-chain sequences were Vdelta2, with few Vdelta3, unlike blood Vdelta1+ controls. Donors shared many TRG clonotypes but few TRD clonotypes. Highly polyclonal TRG and TRD repertoires with Gaussian CDR3 length distributions appeared in thymus.

Extracted RNA was reverse transcribed into cDNA. Pooled V-gene forward primers with one constant-region reverse primer generated the CDR3 amplicons by multiplex PCR. TCRdb re-identified clones in the multiplex PCR reads via CATT. The table records under 80,000 delta-chain clones, 30% to 40% of them present only once. Alphabeta T cells were depleted, then CD3+ Vdelta1+ Vdelta2- thymocytes were FACS-sorted. Vdelta1+ thymocyte sorts reached between about 98% and 99.6% purity. Germline-derived CDR1 and CDR2 are TSWWSYY and QGS. This CDR3 contains 22 residues. V shed 2 bases, J shed 3 bases, and the junction held 21 bases outside the gene matches.

This TCR came from a boy under two years old who had congenital heart surgery. The rearrangement uses TRDV1 and TRDJ1; TRDD3 matches at 13 bases. Sample: Vdelta1+ gamma-delta thymocytes from the thymus. Subset given: FACS-sorted CD3+ TCRalphabeta- TCRVdelta1+ TCRVdelta2- thymocytes. The CDR3, as DNA: TGTGCTCTTGGGGAAGCGTGTAAAACTGGGGGATACGTGGGAAGGGAATCCGATAAACTCATCTTT. This gives the protein CALGEACKTGGYVGRESDKLIF.